This T cell receptor (beta chain) is from a study of Tregs in tolerant kidney transplant recipients. Whole-study context: Related graft donors supplied nonmyeloablative bone marrow transplants, and mixed chimerism was transient.

The data were produced by immunoSEQ multiplex PCR, yet TCRdb's version contains in-frame clones alone and is incomplete. This sample lists over 45,000 clones; its ten largest clones have roughly 0.8%. Note on this clone: The read halts 3 residues ahead of the CDR3 end, with the missing end drawn from the germline J gene.

Thawed PBMCs were FACS-sorted into unstimulated CD4+CD25+CD127- regulatory T cells, CD4+CD25- non-regulatory cells, CD4 and CD8 cells. J was trimmed by 0 bases and V by 0 bases; bases with no gene match: 6. This CDR3 is 17 amino acids long. CDR1 and CDR2 from the germline V gene are SGHRS and YFSETQ. The specimen was CD4+ T cells from blood, collected before the transplant. The clonotype originates from a human donor who received a combined kidney and bone marrow transplant. The V and J genes are TRBV5-1 and TRBJ2-4; 7 bases map to TRBD2. The CDR3 protein is CASSLDSAGVAKNIQYF. The sequenced CDR3 bases are TGCGCCAGCAGCTTGGACTCTGCGGGAGTAGCCAAAAACATT.